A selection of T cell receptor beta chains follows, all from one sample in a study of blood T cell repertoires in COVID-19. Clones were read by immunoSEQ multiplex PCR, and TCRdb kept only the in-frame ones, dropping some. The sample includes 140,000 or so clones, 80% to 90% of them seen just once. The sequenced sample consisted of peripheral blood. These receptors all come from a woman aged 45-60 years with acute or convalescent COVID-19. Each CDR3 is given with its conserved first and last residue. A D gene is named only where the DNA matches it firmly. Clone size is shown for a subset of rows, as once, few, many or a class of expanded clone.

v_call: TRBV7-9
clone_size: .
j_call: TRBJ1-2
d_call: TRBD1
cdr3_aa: CASSADRGRGSGYTF
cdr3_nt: TGTGCCAGCAGCGCCGACAGGGGGCGCGGGTCTGGCTACACCTTC

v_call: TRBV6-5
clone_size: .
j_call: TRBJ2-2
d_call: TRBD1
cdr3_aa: CASEDRANTGELFF
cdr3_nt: TGTGCCAGCGAAGACAGGGCGAACACCGGGGAGCTGTTTTTT

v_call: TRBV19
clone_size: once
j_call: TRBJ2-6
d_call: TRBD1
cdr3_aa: CASSIALTGSPVGANVLTF
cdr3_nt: TGTGCCAGTAGTATAGCCCTGACAGGGTCGCCCGTGGGGGCCAACGTCCTGACTTTC

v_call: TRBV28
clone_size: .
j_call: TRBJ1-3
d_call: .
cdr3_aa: CAGSLAVIRAGNTIYF
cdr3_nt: TGTGCCGGCAGTTTAGCAGTGATCCGGGCTGGAAACACCATATATTTT

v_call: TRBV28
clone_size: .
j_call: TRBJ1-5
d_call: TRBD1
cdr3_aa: CASSTTGGPYSNQPQHF
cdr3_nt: TGTGCCAGCAGTACAACAGGGGGACCGTATAGCAATCAGCCCCAGCATTTT

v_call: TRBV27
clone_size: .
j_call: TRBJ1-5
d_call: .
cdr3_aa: CASRPIDSSNQPQHF
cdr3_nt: TGTGCCAGCAGACCTATCGACTCTAGCAATCAGCCCCAGCATTTT

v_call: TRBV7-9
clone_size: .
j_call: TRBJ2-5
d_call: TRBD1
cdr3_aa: CASSDRVEGQETQYF
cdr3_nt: TGTGCCAGCAGCGACAGGGTCGAGGGGCAAGAGACCCAGTACTTC

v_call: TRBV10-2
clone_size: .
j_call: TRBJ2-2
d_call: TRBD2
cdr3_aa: CASSGGHTGELFF
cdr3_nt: TGCGCCAGCTCGGGAGGGCACACCGGGGAGCTGTTTTTT

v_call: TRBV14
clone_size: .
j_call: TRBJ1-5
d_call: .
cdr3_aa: CASSLGTLQPQHF
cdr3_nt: TGTGCCAGCAGCCTCGGGACTCTACAGCCCCAGCATTTT

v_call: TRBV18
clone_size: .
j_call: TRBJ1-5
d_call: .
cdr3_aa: CASSKGENQPQHF
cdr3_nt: TGTGCCAGCTCGAAGGGGGAGAATCAGCCCCAGCATTTT

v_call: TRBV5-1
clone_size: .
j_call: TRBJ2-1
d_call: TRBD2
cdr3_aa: CASRGLAGGTDNEQFF
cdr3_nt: TGCGCCAGCAGAGGACTAGCGGGAGGGACGGACAATGAGCAGTTCTTC

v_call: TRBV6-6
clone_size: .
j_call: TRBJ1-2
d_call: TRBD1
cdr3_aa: CASRMPGQGSYYGYTF
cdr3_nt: TGTGCCAGCAGAATGCCGGGACAGGGCTCCTACTATGGCTACACCTTC

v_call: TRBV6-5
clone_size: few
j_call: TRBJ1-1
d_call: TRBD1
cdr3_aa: CASSLQGYTEAFF
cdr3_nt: TGTGCCAGCAGTTTACAGGGGTACACTGAAGCTTTCTTT

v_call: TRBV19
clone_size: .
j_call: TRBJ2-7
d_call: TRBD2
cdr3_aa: CASSGETSGTYEQYF
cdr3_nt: TGTGCCAGTTCGGGGGAGACTAGCGGTACCTACGAGCAGTACTTC

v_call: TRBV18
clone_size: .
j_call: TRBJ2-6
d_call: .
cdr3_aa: CASSPDGQGSGANVLTF
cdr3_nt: TGTGCCAGCTCACCAGACGGCCAGGGGTCTGGGGCCAACGTCCTGACTTTC

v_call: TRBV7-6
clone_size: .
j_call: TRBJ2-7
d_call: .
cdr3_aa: CASSPGLFSEQYF
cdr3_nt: TGTGCCAGCAGCCCCGGACTATTTTCCGAGCAGTACTTC

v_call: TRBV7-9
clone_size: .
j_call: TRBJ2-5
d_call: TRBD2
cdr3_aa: CASSLAGGYQETQYF
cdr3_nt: TGTGCCAGCAGCTTAGCGGGGGGGTACCAAGAGACCCAGTACTTC

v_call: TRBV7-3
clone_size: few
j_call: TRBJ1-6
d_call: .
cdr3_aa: CASSDRTGSPLHF
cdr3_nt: TGTGCCAGCAGCGATCGGACGGGATCACCCCTCCACTTT

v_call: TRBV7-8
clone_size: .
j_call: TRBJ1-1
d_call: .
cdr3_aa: CASSFARTVVFRAEAFF
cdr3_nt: TGTGCCAGCAGCTTCGCTCGTACAGTGGTCTTCAGGGCTGAAGCTTTCTTT

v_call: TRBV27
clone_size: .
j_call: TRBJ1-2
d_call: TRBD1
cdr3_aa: CASSSPGTGWGYTF
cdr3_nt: TGTGCCAGCAGCTCCCCGGGGACAGGGTGGGGCTACACCTTC

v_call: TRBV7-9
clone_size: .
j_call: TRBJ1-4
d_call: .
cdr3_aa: CASGAGNEKLFF
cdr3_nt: TGTGCCAGCGGTGCCGGGAATGAAAAACTGTTTTTT

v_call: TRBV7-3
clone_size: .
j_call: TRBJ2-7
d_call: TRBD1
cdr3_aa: CASSLGGQGEQYF
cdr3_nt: TGTGCCAGCAGCTTAGGAGGACAGGGTGAACAGTACTTC

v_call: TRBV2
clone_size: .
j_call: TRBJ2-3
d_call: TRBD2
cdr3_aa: CASRPLAGYGPDTQYF
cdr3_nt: TGTGCCAGCAGACCTCTAGCGGGCTACGGGCCAGATACGCAGTATTTT

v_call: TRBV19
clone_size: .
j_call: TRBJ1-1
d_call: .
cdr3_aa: CASSRSVNTEAFF
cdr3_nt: TGTGCCAGTAGTAGATCGGTGAACACTGAAGCTTTCTTT

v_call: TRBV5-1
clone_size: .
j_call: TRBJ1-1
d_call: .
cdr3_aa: CASSLTGEAFF
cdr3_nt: TGCGCCAGCAGCTTGACAGGGGAAGCTTTCTTT

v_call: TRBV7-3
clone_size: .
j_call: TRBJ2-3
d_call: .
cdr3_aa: CASSFKAGTRTDTQYF
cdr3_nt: TGTGCCAGCAGCTTCAAAGCGGGGACAAGGACAGATACGCAGTATTTT

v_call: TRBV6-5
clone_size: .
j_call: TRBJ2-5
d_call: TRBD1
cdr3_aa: CASTPDRRETQYF
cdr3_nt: TGTGCCAGCACCCCGGACAGGCGGGAGACCCAGTACTTC

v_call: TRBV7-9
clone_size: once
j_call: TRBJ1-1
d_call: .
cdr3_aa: CASSQGGGVEAFF
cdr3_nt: TGTGCCAGCAGCCAGGGCGGGGGAGTGGAAGCTTTCTTT

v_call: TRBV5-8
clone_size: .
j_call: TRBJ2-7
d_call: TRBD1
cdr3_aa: CASSHLRTGLPEQYF
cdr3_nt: TGTGCCAGCAGTCACCTTAGGACAGGGCTTCCCGAGCAGTACTTC

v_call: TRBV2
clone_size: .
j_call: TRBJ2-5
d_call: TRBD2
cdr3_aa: CASSEVREGGTQYF
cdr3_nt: TGTGCCAGCAGTGAAGTCCGGGAGGGTGGGACCCAGTACTTC

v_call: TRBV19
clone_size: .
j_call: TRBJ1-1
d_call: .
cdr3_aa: CASSLQPGLAMNTEAFF
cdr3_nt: TGTGCCAGTAGTCTTCAACCGGGTCTCGCTATGAACACTGAAGCTTTCTTT

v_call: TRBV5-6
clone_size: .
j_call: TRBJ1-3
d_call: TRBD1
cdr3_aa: CASSWTGIGNTIYF
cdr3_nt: TGTGCCAGCAGCTGGACAGGGATCGGAAACACCATATATTTT

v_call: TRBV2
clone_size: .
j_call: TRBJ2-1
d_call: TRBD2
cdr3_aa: CASSETSGRFEQFF
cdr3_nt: TGTGCCAGCAGTGAGACTAGCGGGAGGTTTGAGCAGTTCTTC

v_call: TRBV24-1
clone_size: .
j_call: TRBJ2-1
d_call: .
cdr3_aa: CATSELGGSGDEQFF
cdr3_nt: TGTGCCACCAGTGAACTGGGGGGAAGCGGCGATGAGCAGTTCTTC

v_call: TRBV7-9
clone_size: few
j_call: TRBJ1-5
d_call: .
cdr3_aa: CASSFGPPAGNQPQHF
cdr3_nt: TGTGCCAGCAGCTTTGGGCCACCAGCAGGGAATCAGCCCCAGCATTTT

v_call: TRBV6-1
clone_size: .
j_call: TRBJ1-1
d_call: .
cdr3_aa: CASSELGQGGKTEAFF
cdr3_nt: TGTGCCAGCAGTGAACTCGGTCAGGGAGGTAAAACTGAAGCTTTCTTT

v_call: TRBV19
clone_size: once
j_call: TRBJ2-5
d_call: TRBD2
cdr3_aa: CASSPIAGGDETQYF
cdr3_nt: TGTGCCAGTAGTCCTATAGCGGGGGGGGACGAGACCCAGTACTTC

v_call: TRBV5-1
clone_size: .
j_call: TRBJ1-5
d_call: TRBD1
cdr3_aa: CASSFTGDQPQHF
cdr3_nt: TGCGCCAGCAGCTTCACAGGGGATCAGCCCCAGCATTTT

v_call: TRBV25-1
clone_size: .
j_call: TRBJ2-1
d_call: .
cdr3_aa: CASSIGAGAGLDEQFF
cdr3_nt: TGTGCCAGCAGCATAGGTGCCGGCGCAGGGTTGGATGAGCAGTTCTTC

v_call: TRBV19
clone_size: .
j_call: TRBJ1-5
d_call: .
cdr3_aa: CASSITENQPQHF
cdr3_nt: TGTGCCAGTAGTATAACAGAGAATCAGCCCCAGCATTTT

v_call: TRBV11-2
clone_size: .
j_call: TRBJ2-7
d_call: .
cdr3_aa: CASSPMSAGGYEQYF
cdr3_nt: TGTGCCAGCAGCCCAATGAGCGCGGGTGGGTACGAGCAGTACTTC

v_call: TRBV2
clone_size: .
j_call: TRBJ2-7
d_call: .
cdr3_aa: CASGQNYYEQYF
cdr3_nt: TGTGCCAGCGGACAGAACTACTACGAGCAGTACTTC

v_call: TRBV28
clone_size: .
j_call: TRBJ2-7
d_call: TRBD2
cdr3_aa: CASSLGGTVSYEQYF
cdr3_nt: TGTGCCAGCAGTTTGGGAGGGACCGTGTCCTACGAGCAGTACTTC

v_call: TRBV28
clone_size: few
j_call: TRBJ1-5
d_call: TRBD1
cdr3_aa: CASRPNRGSNQPQHF
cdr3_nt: TGTGCCAGCAGGCCGAACAGGGGCAGCAATCAGCCCCAGCATTTT

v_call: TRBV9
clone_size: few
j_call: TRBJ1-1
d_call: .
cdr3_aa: CASSPVGGRGEAFF
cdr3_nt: TGTGCCAGCAGCCCCGTGGGGGGGAGGGGTGAAGCTTTCTTT

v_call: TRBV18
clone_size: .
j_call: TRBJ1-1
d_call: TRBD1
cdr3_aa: CASSEGASNTEAFF
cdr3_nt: TGTGCCAGCTCAGAGGGGGCTTCGAACACTGAAGCTTTCTTT

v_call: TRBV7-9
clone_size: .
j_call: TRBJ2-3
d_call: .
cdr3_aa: CASSLEQDTQYF
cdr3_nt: TGTGCCAGCAGCTTAGAGCAAGATACGCAGTATTTT

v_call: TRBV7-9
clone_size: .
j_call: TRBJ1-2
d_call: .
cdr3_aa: CASSVRGSGGYTF
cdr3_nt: TGTGCCAGCAGCGTCCGGGGGAGCGGTGGCTACACCTTC

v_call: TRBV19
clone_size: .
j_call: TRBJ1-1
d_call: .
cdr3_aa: CASRGGVNTEAFF
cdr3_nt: TGTGCCTCAAGGGGAGGGGTGAACACTGAAGCTTTCTTT